A single sample is the source of the 28 T cell receptor beta chains below, sequenced in a study of shared clonotypes between healthy human individuals. The repertoire was sequenced with immunoSEQ multiplex PCR; TCRdb's copy has only in-frame clones and lacks some. This repertoire shows 490,000 or so clones, roughly four fifths found once; its top ten account for 10% to 15%. Sample: PBMCs. The receptors come from a middle-aged woman in good health. Some clones in this sample may be carry-over from other donors' samples.

This clone appeared a single time. This chain links TRBV27 with TRBJ1-1; D is unclear. V lost 3 bases and J lost 2, with 7 bases in between. This CDR3 comprises 13 residues. The germline V gene has CDR1 MNHEY and CDR2 SMNVEV (reference sequence). CDR3 nucleotide sequence: TGTGCCAGCAGTTTTGGCATTAACACTGAAGCTTTCTTT. The encoded protein is CASSFGINTEAFF.

The chain links TRBV14 to TRBJ2-5; D might be TRBD2 (6 bases). The CDR3 totals 19 residues. Looked up from germline, CDR1 is SGHDN and CDR2 is FVKESK. Trimming pared 8 bases from V and 2 bases from J, leaving 30 bases between. This CDR3 is CASSPVGRGPKPLQETQYF. CDR3 DNA sequence: TGTGCCAGCTCTCCAGTGGGGCGGGGCCCCAAGCCCCTTCAAGAGACCCAGTACTTC.

The chain is built from TRBV7-9 and TRBJ2-5; D not resolved. The CDR3 runs 12 residues. V shed 5 bases and J shed 5 bases, with 9 bases lying between them. Germline V gene sequence: CDR1 SEHNR, CDR2 FQNEAQ (reference sequence). CDR3 sequence: CASSHGWETQYF. CDR3 nucleotide sequence: TGTGCCAGCAGCCACGGATGGGAGACCCAGTACTTC.

The chain has TRBV7-2 and TRBJ2-5, with D possibly being TRBD1 (6 bases). The V end was cut by 1 base, the J end by 9 bases, with 15 bases between. Looked up from germline, CDR1 is SGHTA and CDR2 is FQGNSA. CDR3 length: 14 residues. The CDR3 sequence is CASSLVTLGAAQYF. The CDR3 DNA sequence: TGTGCCAGCAGCTTAGTAACCTTGGGGGCGGCCCAGTACTTC. Using reference TRBV7-2 and TRBJ2-5 for the parts outside the CDR3, the full variable domain is GAGVSQSPSNKVTEKGKDVELRCDPISGHTALYWYRQSLGQGLEFLIYFQGNSAPDKSGLPSDRFSAERTGGSVSTLTIQRTQQEDSAVYLCASSLVTLGAAQYFGPGTRLLVL.

This rearrangement joins TRBV6-6 to TRBJ2-1; no clear D gene. Trimming pared 7 bases from V and 0 bases from J, leaving 13 bases between. The germline gives CDR1 MNHNY, CDR2 SVGAGI (reference sequence). The CDR3 runs 15 residues. CDR3 loop: CASIHGFSSYNEQFF. The CDR3 DNA follows: TGTGCCAGCATCCACGGGTTTAGCTCCTACAATGAGCAGTTCTTC.

V gene TRBV6-5 combines with J gene TRBJ2-1; possibly TRBD2 for D (6 bases). This CDR3 has 15 amino acids. V was cut by 6 bases and J by 4 bases, with 16 bases left in between. From germline, CDR1 is MNHEY and CDR2 SVGAGI. CDR3 residues: CASRPPGGPYNEQFF. DNA for the CDR3: TGTGCCAGCAGGCCCCCCGGAGGGCCTTACAATGAGCAGTTCTTC.

This clone was recorded many times. The rearrangement links TRBV2 to TRBJ2-1, with 11 nucleotides matching TRBD2. The V gene's germline CDR1 is SNHLY and CDR2 FYNNEI. The CDR3 contains 13 residues. V trimming: 6 bases; J trimming: 15 bases; junction bases outside the gene matches: 10. The CDR3 region has the DNA TGTGCCAGCAGAGTAGCGGGAGGGCAGGGGGGGTTCTTC. Its protein product is CASRVAGGQGGFF.

Only a few counts were recorded for this clone. CDR3 sequence reads: CSVATAGEAFF. The CDR3 DNA follows: TGCAGCGTTGCTACGGCAGGAGAAGCTTTCTTT. The chain employs TRBV29-1 and TRBJ1-1; unclear D gene. CDR3 length: 11 residues. Trimming pared 4 bases from V and 8 bases from J, leaving 11 bases between. Germline CDR1 and CDR2: SQVTM and ANQGSEA.

This chain uses TRBV6-7 with TRBJ2-1; D may be TRBD2 (5 bases). TRBV6-7 is recorded as an ORF, its role being uncertain. The CDR3 loop spans 16 amino acids. V lost 2 bases and J 1 base, leaving 12 bases between the germline ends. This CDR3 reads CASSYPHGGSYNEQFF. CDR3 DNA sequence: TGTGCCAGCAGTTACCCTCACGGAGGTTCCTACAATGAGCAGTTCTTC.

This rearrangement joins TRBV30 to TRBJ2-1; D may be TRBD2 (6 bases). There are 13 residues in the CDR3. Trimming cost V 0 bases and J 6 bases, with 9 bases left between them. Germline CDR1 and CDR2: GTSNPN and SVGIG (reference sequence). CDR3 DNA: TGTGCCTGGAGTGTAGTGCGGGGCAATGAGCAGTTCTTC. This gives the protein CAWSVVRGNEQFF.

This CDR3 reads CASSFGTSNNEQFF. The CDR3 DNA reads TGTGCCAGCAGCTTTGGGACTAGCAACAATGAGCAGTTCTTC. The chain couples TRBV7-2 to TRBJ2-1, with TRBD2 matching over 9 bases. Germline trimming cut 3 bases from V and 5 bases from J; bases unmatched to any gene: 2. Germline-derived CDR1 and CDR2 are SGHTA and FQGNSA. CDR3 length equals 14 residues.

This clone was recorded once. The chain combines TRBV2 with TRBJ2-2; D ambiguous. The V end lost 3 bases, the J end lost 2 bases, and 7 bases lay between the germline ends. Germline CDR1 and CDR2: SNHLY and FYNNEI. The CDR3 is made up of 14 amino acids. The CDR3 DNA reads TGTGCCAGCAGTGAGCGACTCAACACCGGGGAGCTGTTTTTT. Translated, it gives CASSERLNTGELFF.

This chain connects TRBV28 to TRBJ1-5; 9 bases map to TRBD1. With 2 bases clipped from V and 5 bases from J, the junction kept 7 bases outside the gene matches. This CDR3 has 16 residues. Germline CDR1 is MDHEN and CDR2 is SYDVKM. The CDR3 is CASSLRGTGRHQPQHF. The CDR3 DNA reads as TGTGCCAGCAGTTTAAGGGGGACAGGGAGGCATCAGCCCCAGCATTTT.

The chain recombines TRBV19 with TRBJ2-1; TRBD1 matches 8 bases. CDR3 length: 16 residues. V lost 4 bases and J lost 7; bases outside the gene matches: 12. Germline CDR1 reads LNHDA; CDR2 reads SQIVND (reference sequence). CDR3 protein: CASSTSGGGPGNEQFF. CDR3 DNA sequence: TGTGCCAGTAGTACCTCAGGGGGCGGTCCGGGGAATGAGCAGTTCTTC.

J is TRBJ2-3 and V is TRBV2; 7 nucleotides line up with TRBD2. V lost 10 bases, J lost 3 bases, and 10 bases stayed unmatched. CDR3 size: 14 residues. CDR1 and CDR2 from the germline V gene are SNHLY and FYNNEI. DNA of the CDR3: TGTGCCACGGGCCTCCGGGGAGGGACAGATACGCAGTATTTT. Protein: CATGLRGGTDTQYF. Based on the CDR3 plus reference TRBV2 and TRBJ2-3, the full variable domain is EPEVTQTPSHQVTQMGQEVILRCVPISNHLYFYWYRQILGQKVEFLVSFYNNEISEKSEIFDDQFSVERPDGSNFTLKIRSTKLEDSAMYFCATGLRGGTDTQYFGPGTRLTVL.

In DNA, the CDR3 is TGCGCCAGCAGTGATCAGATTAACTATGGCTACACCTTC. This sequence encodes CASSDQINYGYTF. The J gene is TRBJ1-2, the V gene TRBV10-1, with no clear D. The CDR3 is 13 amino acids. V lost 3 bases to trimming and J lost 1 base, with 6 bases between them. The V gene's germline CDR1 is WNHNN and CDR2 SYGVQD (reference sequence).

The rearrangement links TRBV5-1 to TRBJ2-1; 7 nucleotides match TRBD2. The CDR3 sequence is 19 residues long. CDR1 is SGHRS, CDR2 YFSETQ, per germline. V shed 3 bases, J shed 0 bases, and the junction held 15 bases outside the gene matches. CDR3 amino acids: CASSSRPSASGSSYNEQFF. In DNA form, the CDR3 reads TGCGCCAGCAGCTCACGACCTTCCGCTAGCGGAAGCTCCTACAATGAGCAGTTCTTC.

J is TRBJ1-6 and V is TRBV7-9; 9 bases are shared with TRBD1. The CDR3 runs 15 residues. The germline gives CDR1 SEHNR, CDR2 FQNEAQ (reference sequence). The trim removed 4 bases at V and 14 bases at J, leaving 12 bases unmatched. CDR3 sequence (DNA): TGTGCCAGCAGCTCAGGAGCGGGACAGGGAGGCTCCCTCCACTTT. Translated, it gives CASSSGAGQGGSLHF.

The rearrangement joins TRBV4-2 to TRBJ2-7, with TRBD1 identical over 7 bases. V gave up 4 bases and J gave up 4 bases; unmatched junction bases: 4. CDR1 and CDR2 from the germline V gene are LGHNA and YNFKEQ. This CDR3 has 13 amino acids. For the CDR3, the DNA is TGTGCCAGCAGCCGCAACAGGGGTTACGAGCAGTACTTC. Its translation is CASSRNRGYEQYF.

The chain is built from TRBV19 and TRBJ1-5, with 7 bases identical to TRBD1. The germline gives CDR1 LNHDA, CDR2 SQIVND (reference sequence). This CDR3 comprises 17 residues. Losses at the gene ends were 4 bases for V and 2 bases for J; bases not matched to a gene: 11. The CDR3 loop reads CASSTQGGWIGNQPQHF. The CDR3 DNA sequence: TGTGCCAGTAGTACGCAGGGGGGTTGGATTGGCAATCAGCCCCAGCATTTT.

The chain uses TRBV5-4 and TRBJ2-1; D not resolved. Trimming left V 0 bases short and J 5 bases short, with 12 bases between. The CDR3 spans 15 residues. Germline V lookup: CDR1 SGHNT, CDR2 YYREEE (reference sequence). This CDR3 reads CASSLESGRNNEQFF. The CDR3 DNA is TGTGCCAGCAGCTTGGAGTCAGGCCGAAACAATGAGCAGTTCTTC.

This chain joins TRBV6-1 and TRBJ1-4; TRBD1 matches at 8 bases. The V gene's germline CDR1 is MNHNS and CDR2 SASEGT. This CDR3 contains 15 residues. Unmatched junction bases numbered 6, after V lost 6 bases and J lost 3 bases. The CDR3 protein is CASRYDRGANEKLFF. In nucleotides, the CDR3 is TGTGCCAGCAGATACGACAGGGGCGCTAATGAAAAACTGTTTTTT.

The V call is TRBV27, the J call TRBJ2-7; 7 positions match TRBD1. Germline V gene lookup returns CDR1 MNHEY and CDR2 SMNVEV (reference sequence). The V and J ends lost 8 bases and 5 bases, in that order; junction bases with no gene match: 9. The CDR3 is 13 residues long. In DNA, the CDR3 is TGTGCCAGCGGGGAGAACAGGGGCCACGAGCAGTACTTC. Protein: CASGENRGHEQYF.

Ten or more counts support this clone. The chain joins TRBV19 to TRBJ2-7; D is uncertain. The CDR3 totals 15 residues. CDR1 and CDR2 from the germline V gene are LNHDA and SQIVND (reference sequence). With 1 base removed from V and 5 bases from J, the gap between germline ends came to 15 bases. The CDR3 region is CASSIGWQAANEQYF. DNA of the CDR3: TGTGCCAGTAGTATAGGTTGGCAGGCTGCAAACGAGCAGTACTTC.

The J gene is TRBJ2-5, the V gene TRBV5-1; D may be TRBD1 (6 bases). Germline CDR1 and CDR2: SGHRS and YFSETQ. V was shortened by 4 bases and J by 7 bases, with 14 bases between the two germline ends. This CDR3 comprises 13 residues. The CDR3 coding sequence is TGCGCCAGCAGCCCCGAACTAGGGGGGACCCAGTACTTC. Translated, it gives CASSPELGGTQYF.

This sequence joins TRBV5-1 and TRBJ2-5, with D possibly TRBD1 on 6 matching bases. Germline CDR1 is SGHRS and CDR2 is YFSETQ. Deletions cut 2 bases from V and 4 bases from J, with 15 bases between. The CDR3 totals 15 residues. CDR3 sequence (DNA): TGCGCCAGCAGCTTACAGGGCTTTGGGTTAGAGACCCAGTACTTC. Translation: CASSLQGFGLETQYF.

V and J are TRBV7-9 and TRBJ1-1; TRBD1 aligns across 8 bases. Germline V gene lookup returns CDR1 SEHNR and CDR2 FQNEAQ (reference sequence). J gave up 3 bases and V 5 bases, and 2 bases lay outside the gene matches. The CDR3 contains 13 residues. CDR3 region: CASSRQGYTEAFF. The CDR3 region has the DNA TGTGCCAGCAGCAGACAGGGGTACACTGAAGCTTTCTTT. The whole variable domain, filled in from reference TRBV7-9 and TRBJ1-1, reads DTGVSQNPRHKITKRGQNVTFRCDPISEHNRLYWYRQTLGQGPEFLTYFQNEAQLEKSRLLSDRFSAERPKGSFSTLEIQRTEQGDSAMYLCASSRQGYTEAFFGQGTRLTVV.

This rearrangement joins TRBV28 to TRBJ1-2; TRBD1 matches 7 bases. Germline CDR1 MDHEN, CDR2 SYDVKM. Trimming cost V 5 bases and J 7 bases; bases outside gene matches: 10. This CDR3 is built from 14 residues. Here the CDR3 DNA reads TGTGCCAGCAGTCCCCCGACAGGGACGGTTGGCTACACCTTC. As protein: CASSPPTGTVGYTF.